The rows below give T cell receptor beta chains drawn from one sample of a study of blood T cell repertoires in COVID-19. The method was immunoSEQ multiplex PCR; TCRdb's version includes in-frame clones alone and lacks a portion of them. The sample contains over 200,000 clones, more than 85% of which appear only once. Sequenced: peripheral blood. The source of these receptors is a person between 18 and 35 years old with COVID-19, enrolled during active disease. The CDR3 runs from the conserved cysteine through the conserved F or W. Expanded clones get a size class; other rows say once, few or many, or leave the size out.

J gene,V gene,clone size,CDR3 protein
TRBJ2-1,TRBV5-6,NA,CASWPGQGINEQFF
TRBJ1-2,TRBV14,NA,CASSQSLTGNYGYTF
TRBJ2-5,TRBV5-4,NA,CASSWTGTLGTQYF
TRBJ1-4,TRBV9,NA,CASSVAGTTNEKLFF
TRBJ2-5,TRBV9,once,CASSVSAAKETQYF
TRBJ2-3,TRBV9,NA,CASSATPMNTDTQYF
TRBJ2-7,TRBV3-1/TRBV3-2,NA,CASSQGGLGEQYF
TRBJ2-2,TRBV5-1,few,CASSEGTSSPGELFF
TRBJ1-2,TRBV2,NA,CASSQRLTITTNYGYTF
TRBJ2-1,TRBV11-2,NA,CASSEDRNEQFF
TRBJ2-1,TRBV6-1,NA,CASSFGQGIEQFF
TRBJ2-3,TRBV6-6,NA,CASSYLGGGSTDTQYF
TRBJ2-1,TRBV29-1,NA,CSAQWWASALYNEQFF
TRBJ2-1,TRBV24-1,few,CATSDFRLAGAEEQFF
TRBJ2-1,TRBV29-1,NA,CSVGREADEQFF